This T cell receptor beta chain appears in the sequencing data of a study of CD8 T cells in ankylosing spondylitis (TCRdb year 2017). Turning to the overall study: The study set out to find disease-linked TCR variants by profiling T cell receptor beta repertoires in ankylosing spondylitis patients and healthy donors. The full study cohort was made up of 25 to 30 ankylosing spondylitis patients and 108 healthy donors. Peripheral blood samples were taken, and synovial fluid was additionally collected from ankylosing spondylitis patients. Paper-wide results and their limitations: Significant enrichment of the disease-linked clones was reported in matched synovial fluid samples from ankylosing spondylitis patients. Some of the motif variants had been reported before in the synovial fluid and blood of reactive arthritis patients, a finding that suggests common disease-initiation mechanisms. Blood from ankylosing spondylitis patients appeared to be characterized by a TCR beta motif composed of eight or nine highly homologous amino acid variants. In peripheral blood, the disease-linked clones were found at relatively low frequencies and had a CD8+ phenotype.

Instrument on record: Illumina HiSeq 2500. Quantitative 5'-RACE with molecular barcodes was used to prepare TCR beta libraries. Under the source paper's analysis protocol: A new computational method, built on a probabilistic model of VDJ rearrangement, was used to identify disease-linked TCR variants. TCRdb itself trimmed the public reads at Q25 with fastp, ran MiXCR and retained productive beta chains. Rows with one shared CDR3 protein collapse into an entry with the most common genes and DNA. The V and J calls shown here were made by TCRdb, not taken from the authors' results. Within this sample are roughly 490,000 distinct CDR3 sequences, with about 5.2% of them counted one time only. The top ten hold around 3.6% of the sample. Its CDR3 holds 15 amino acids, cysteine through phenylalanine. CDR3 DNA only is kept here, 45 bases in frame from base 1. A distance of 17 bases separates the germline ends of V and J, which lose 7 bases and 2 bases respectively.

Many counts were recorded for this clonotype. The clone's antigen remains unknown. No much larger clone is present one base from it, and per-base qualities are unavailable. Here the chain combines TRBV12-3 or TRBV12-4 and TRBJ2-5; TRBD2 is possibly the D segment (6 matching bases). Sample: blood, either unsorted or a sorted T cell fraction (not recorded which). The TCR sequence derives from a male donor with ankylosing spondylitis. This receptor carries the CDR3 CASTLRGGYQETQYF. The nucleotide sequence reads TGTGCCAGCACTCTGCGGGGAGGATATCAAGAGACCCAGTACTTC.